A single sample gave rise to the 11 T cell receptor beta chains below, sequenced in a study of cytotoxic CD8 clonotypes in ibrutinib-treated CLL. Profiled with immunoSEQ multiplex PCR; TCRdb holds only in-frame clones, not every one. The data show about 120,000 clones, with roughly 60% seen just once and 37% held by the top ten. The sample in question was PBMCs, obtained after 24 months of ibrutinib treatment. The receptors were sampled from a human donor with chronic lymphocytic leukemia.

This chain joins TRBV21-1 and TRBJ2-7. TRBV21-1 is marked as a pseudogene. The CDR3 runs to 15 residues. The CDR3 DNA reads TGTGCCAGCAGCAAAGCGCAAGGGATCCCCTACGAGCAGTACTTC. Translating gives CASSKAQGIPYEQYF.

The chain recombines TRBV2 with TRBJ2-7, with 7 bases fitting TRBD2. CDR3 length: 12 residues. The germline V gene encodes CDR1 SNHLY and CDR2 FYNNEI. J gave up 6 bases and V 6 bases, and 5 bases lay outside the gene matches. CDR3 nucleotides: TGTGCCAGCAGGGAACTAGCGTTCGAGCAGTACTTC. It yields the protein CASRELAFEQYF. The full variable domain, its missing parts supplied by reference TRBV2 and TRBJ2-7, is EPEVTQTPSHQVTQMGQEVILRCVPISNHLYFYWYRQILGQKVEFLVSFYNNEISEKSEIFDDQFSVERPDGSNFTLKIRSTKLEDSAMYFCASRELAFEQYFGPGTRLTVT.

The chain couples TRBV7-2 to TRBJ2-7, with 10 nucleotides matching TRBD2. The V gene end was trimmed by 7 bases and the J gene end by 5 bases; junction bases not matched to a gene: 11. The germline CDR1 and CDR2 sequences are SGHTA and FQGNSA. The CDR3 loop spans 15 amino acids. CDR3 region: CASTARLAGFDEQYF. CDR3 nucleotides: TGTGCCAGCACCGCTCGACTAGCGGGTTTCGACGAGCAGTACTTC.

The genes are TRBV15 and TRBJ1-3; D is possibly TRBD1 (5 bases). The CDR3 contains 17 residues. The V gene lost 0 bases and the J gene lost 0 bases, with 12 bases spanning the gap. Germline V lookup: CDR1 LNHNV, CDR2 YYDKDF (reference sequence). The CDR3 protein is CATSREILGTSGNTIYF. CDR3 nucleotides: TGTGCCACCAGCAGAGAAATCTTGGGGACCTCTGGAAACACCATATATTTT.

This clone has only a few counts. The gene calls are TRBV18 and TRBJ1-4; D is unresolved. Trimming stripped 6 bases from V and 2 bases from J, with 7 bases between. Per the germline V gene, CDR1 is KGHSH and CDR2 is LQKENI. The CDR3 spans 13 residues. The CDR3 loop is CASSLWTNEKLFF. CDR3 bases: TGTGCCAGCTCCCTATGGACTAATGAAAAACTGTTTTTT.

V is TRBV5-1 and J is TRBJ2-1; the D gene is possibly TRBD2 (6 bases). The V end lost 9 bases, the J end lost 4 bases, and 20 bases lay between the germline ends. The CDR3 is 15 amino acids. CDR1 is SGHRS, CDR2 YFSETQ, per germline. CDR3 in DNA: TGCGCCACCCGACTAAGTGGGGAGGCATACAATGAGCAGTTCTTC. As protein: CATRLSGEAYNEQFF.

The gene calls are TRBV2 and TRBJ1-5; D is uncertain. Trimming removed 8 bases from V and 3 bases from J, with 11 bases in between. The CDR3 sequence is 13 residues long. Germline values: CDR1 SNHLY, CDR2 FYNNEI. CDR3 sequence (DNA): TGTGCCAGCGCCAAGGCGAACAATCAGCCCCAGCATTTT. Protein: CASAKANNQPQHF.

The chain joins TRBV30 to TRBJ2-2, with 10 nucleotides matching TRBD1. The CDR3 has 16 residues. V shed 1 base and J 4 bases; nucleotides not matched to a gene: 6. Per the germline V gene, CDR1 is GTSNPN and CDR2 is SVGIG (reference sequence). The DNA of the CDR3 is TGTGCCTGGAGTGGCCGGGACAGGGGCCGCACCGGGGAGCTGTTTTTT. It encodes CAWSGRDRGRTGELFF.

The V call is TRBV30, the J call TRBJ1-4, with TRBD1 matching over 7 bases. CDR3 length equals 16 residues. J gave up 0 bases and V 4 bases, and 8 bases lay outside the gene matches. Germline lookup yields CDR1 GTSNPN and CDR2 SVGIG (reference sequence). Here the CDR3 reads CAWKEQGTATNEKLFF. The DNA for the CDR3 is TGTGCCTGGAAGGAACAGGGGACTGCAACTAATGAAAAACTGTTTTTT.

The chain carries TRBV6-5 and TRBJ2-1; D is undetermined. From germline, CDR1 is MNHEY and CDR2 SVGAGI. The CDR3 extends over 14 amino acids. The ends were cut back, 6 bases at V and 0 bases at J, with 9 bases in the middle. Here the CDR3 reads CASSPGYSYNEQFF. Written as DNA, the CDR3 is TGTGCCAGCAGCCCAGGATACTCCTACAATGAGCAGTTCTTC.

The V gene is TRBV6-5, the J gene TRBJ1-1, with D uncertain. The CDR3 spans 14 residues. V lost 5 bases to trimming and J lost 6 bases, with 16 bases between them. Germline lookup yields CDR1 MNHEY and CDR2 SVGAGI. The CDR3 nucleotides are TGTGCCAGCAGTCCGAGTCGTATCGGGGCTGAAGCTTTCTTT. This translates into CASSPSRIGAEAFF.